Following are 10 T cell receptor beta chains from one sample sequenced in a study of T cells in Graves' hyperthyroidism and ophthalmopathy. RNA transcripts provided the source from which TCR beta CDR3 regions were amplified. The TCR CDR3 was amplified in a first-round RT-PCR using the HTBI primer set. MiXCR, run by TCRdb on the multiplex PCR reads, gives a single entry per CDR3 protein. Of hundreds of thousands of distinct CDR3 sequences listed, about 15% are singletons. The sequenced sample was blood. The origin of the receptors is a woman in her late teens or twenties with Graves' ophthalmopathy.

This sequence joins TRBV29-1 and TRBJ2-1, with TRBD2 matching over 14 bases. Germline V gives CDR1 SQVTM, CDR2 ANQGSEA. J lost 6 bases, V lost 6 bases, and 13 bases had no gene match. The CDR3 consists of 17 residues. The CDR3 DNA is TGCAGCGTCTCCTACCCCGGGACTAGCGGGAGTTTCAATGAGCAGTTCTTC. Encoded protein: CSVSYPGTSGSFNEQFF.

This clonotype was seen ten or more times. The J gene is TRBJ2-1, the V gene TRBV19; D is tentatively TRBD1 or TRBD2 (5 bases each). From germline, CDR1 is LNHDA and CDR2 SQIVND (reference sequence). Between the trimmed V and J ends, which lost 7 bases and 9 bases, there was a span of 22 bases. CDR3 length: 15 residues. CDR3 in amino acids: CASKVGPSSGSEQFF. CDR3 DNA sequence: TGTGCCAGTAAAGTGGGACCTTCCTCGGGGAGTGAGCAGTTCTTC. The entire variable domain, with the rest obtained from reference TRBV19 and TRBJ2-1, is as follows: DGGITQSPKYLFRKEGQNVTLSCEQNLNHDAMYWYRQDPGQGLRLIYYSQIVNDFQKGDIAEGYSVSREKKESFPLTVTSAQKNPTAFYLCASKVGPSSGSEQFFGPGTRLTVL.

This clonotype was observed at least ten times. J is TRBJ2-2 and V is TRBV7-9; no reliable D call. Germline CDR1 SEHNR, CDR2 FQNEAQ (reference sequence). The V gene lost 1 base and the J gene lost 6 bases, with 15 bases spanning the gap. The CDR3 loop spans 16 amino acids. The CDR3 nucleotides read TGTGCCAGCAGCTTAGGAGACACTCTGGGATCCGGGGAGCTGTTTTTT. This gives the protein CASSLGDTLGSGELFF.

This clonotype has a count of ten or more. CDR3 in DNA: TGTGCCAGCAGCCGGAACAGGGGACCATACGGGGAGCTGTTTTTT. As protein: CASSRNRGPYGELFF. This sequence joins TRBV27 and TRBJ2-2, with 7 bases fitting TRBD1. Germline CDR1 MNHEY, CDR2 SMNVEV (reference sequence). The CDR3 sequence is 15 residues long. V shed 6 bases, J shed 7 bases, and the junction held 11 bases outside the gene matches.

The rearrangement joins TRBV27 to TRBJ2-7; D gene ambiguous. V shed 4 bases and J shed 2 bases, with 9 bases lying between them. CDR1 is MNHEY and CDR2 is SMNVEV in the germline V gene (reference sequence). The CDR3 is 13 residues long. Here the CDR3 reads CASSSWTTYEQYF. The DNA of the CDR3 is TGTGCCAGCAGTTCCTGGACCACCTACGAGCAGTACTTC.

The chain uses TRBV7-9 and TRBJ2-5; 11 bases agree with TRBD2. Losses at the gene ends were 4 bases for V and 5 bases for J; bases not matched to a gene: 6. Germline V gene lookup returns CDR1 SEHNR and CDR2 FQNEAQ (reference sequence). The CDR3 covers 15 residues. CDR3 amino acids: CASSSTSGAGETQYF. In DNA, the CDR3 is TGTGCCAGCAGCTCGACTAGCGGGGCCGGGGAGACCCAGTACTTC. The variable domain in full, completed from reference TRBV7-9 and TRBJ2-5, reads DTGVSQNPRHKITKRGQNVTFRCDPISEHNRLYWYRQTLGQGPEFLTYFQNEAQLEKSRLLSDRFSAERPKGSFSTLEIQRTEQGDSAMYLCASSSTSGAGETQYFGPGTRLLVL.

This clonotype appeared many times. This chain joins TRBV11-2 and TRBJ1-6; D not resolved. V gave up 1 base and J gave up 0 bases, with 7 bases separating them. CDR1 is SGHAT and CDR2 is FQNNGV in the germline V gene. CDR3 size: 16 residues. This CDR3 is CASSLARGSYNSPLHF. The CDR3 nucleotides read TGTGCCAGCAGCTTAGCTCGTGGCTCCTATAATTCACCCCTCCACTTT.

The sample holds many counts of this clonotype. The V and J genes are TRBV27 and TRBJ2-3; 11 nucleotides agree with TRBD2. This CDR3 has 16 residues. CDR1 and CDR2 (germline): MNHEY, SMNVEV (reference sequence). The V segment lost 5 bases and the J segment 2 bases; nucleotides outside the gene matches: 6. The CDR3 DNA follows: TGTGCCAGCAGTCCCCAACTAGCGGGGGTCACAGATACGCAGTATTTT. Translating it yields CASSPQLAGVTDTQYF.

This clonotype showed up many times. V gene TRBV15 combines with J gene TRBJ1-1; D not resolved. The germline gives CDR1 LNHNV, CDR2 YYDKDF (reference sequence). V was shortened by 1 base and J by 7 bases, with 10 bases between the two germline ends. The CDR3 runs 13 residues. CDR3 nucleotide sequence: TGTGCCACCAGCAGAGTGGTCGGAGATGAAGCTTTCTTT. As protein: CATSRVVGDEAFF. Full variable domain (remainder filled in from reference TRBV15 and TRBJ1-1): DAMVIQNPRYQVTQFGKPVTLSCSQTLNHNVMYWYQQKSSQAPKLLFHYYDKDFNNEADTPDNFQSRRPNTSFCFLDIRSPGLGDTAMYLCATSRVVGDEAFFGQGTRLTVV.

V usage is TRBV11-3 and J usage is TRBJ1-1; D remains unclear. Germline CDR1 SGHNT, CDR2 YENEEA. The CDR3 is made up of 14 amino acids. V lost 7 bases, J lost 4 bases, and 16 bases lay in between. The CDR3 nucleotides are TGTGCCAGCATCAAACCGGGCCTACGCACTGAAGCTTTCTTT. This codes for CASIKPGLRTEAFF.